Given below is one TCR beta chain in context. This clonotype was counted ten times or more. Its antigen remains unidentified. No base qualities exist here, and no much larger clone lies one base off it. Library creation used multiplex PCR. This sample was sequenced with an Illumina HiSeq 4000. To build TCR beta libraries, CDR3 regions were amplified by Arm-PCR using iRepertoire HTBI primers. Before sequencing, the PCR products went through gel purification. The original methods were these. Gene usage analysis of CDR3 amino acid clonotypes used the roughly 62 TRBV and fewer than 15 TRBJ segments found across samples. COPE and FqMerger were used to merge the filtered high-quality paired reads into contigs. BLAST was used to align contigs to the IMGT TRBV, TRBD and TRBJ reference genes, and CDR3 was defined following IMGT. Highly expanded clones were defined as clonotypes with a frequency above 0.1%. Shannon entropy was used to measure repertoire diversity, and the Gini coefficient was used to measure V-J evenness. Public clonotypes were defined as clonotypes shared by more than one individual. TCRdb reprocessing: public reads trimmed at Q25 with fastp, clones called with MiXCR, in-frame beta chains kept. Each CDR3 protein appears once, grouped with its most common genes and DNA. The V and J calls were not made by the authors but by TCRdb's processing. In this sample the table shows under 450,000 distinct CDR3 sequences, roughly 15% of which occur a single time. Of the sample, roughly a fifth is held by the ten largest clones.

This sample is drawn from a study of regulatory T cells in long-lasting Graves disease (dated by TCRdb to 2020 to 2023). For the wider study: Patients with newly diagnosed Graves' disease had been on antithyroid drugs for under 3 months. Persistent Graves' disease patients were compared with newly diagnosed Graves' disease patients by peripheral blood TCR sequencing and RNA sequencing. The study was conducted in China and was registered as a clinical trial. A total of 33 samples were covered by TCR sequencing, comprising around 13 persistent and around 20 newly diagnosed Graves' disease patients. Study-wide findings and limitations: The authors noted that the small sample size was a limitation that may lower accuracy. Peripheral blood alone was examined, since thyroid tissue, which constituted the primary lesion, could not be accessed. Patients with persistent disease shared more public clonotypes (about 2,700) than newly diagnosed patients did (roughly 970). Persistent Graves' disease patients showed lower TCR Shannon entropy and fewer highly expanded clones than newly diagnosed patients, suggesting clonal expansion. Sequencing and analysis were limited to the TCR beta chain. Preferential use of TRBV28, TRBJ1-2 and TRBJ2-5 was observed in persistent disease, whereas TRBV20-1 and TRBJ2-1 were favored in newly diagnosed disease.

Read against the paper, the sample's time point label means: newly diagnosed GD, antithyroid drugs for less than 3 months. For both TCR sequencing and RNA sequencing, RNA was extracted from PBMCs using TRIzol. The diagnosis of Graves' disease followed American Thyroid Association guidelines. Patients for the study were recruited at an endocrinology department in Xi'an, China. From each patient, approximately 9.9 milliliters of peripheral blood was collected into an EDTA anticoagulant tube. Ficoll Paque Plus density gradient separation was used to isolate PBMCs, and no further T cell sorting was done. An Agilent 2100 Bioanalyzer and agarose gel were used to check RNA quality, while a NanoDrop 2000 measured RNA concentration. V is pared back by 2 bases and J by 3 bases, with 16 bases lying between the germline termini. The CDR3 spans 16 residues, from the cysteine through the phenylalanine. Just the 48-base CDR3 DNA is kept, in frame starting at base 1. The germline V gene gives CDR1 as SGHRS and CDR2 as YFSETQ.

The sample also formed part of further work on T cells in Graves' hyperthyroidism and ophthalmopathy. The second publication reports: A patient counted as having stable Graves' hyperthyroidism if no progression to ophthalmopathy occurred over 18 months of follow-up. Hyperthyroidism patients were newly diagnosed, with disease duration under 2 months, and aged 18 to 65 years. Exclusion was applied to patients with uncontrolled infections, other autoimmune diseases, pregnancy or lactation. Diagnoses relied on clinical symptoms, serum thyroxine and TRAb, thyroid ultrasound and orbital computed tomography. A first-round RT-PCR of the TCR CDR3 used the HTBI primer set with the Qiagen OneStep RT-PCR kit. Most expanded thyroid clonotypes (frequency above 0.001) were also detected in blood, suggesting blood repertoires may reflect thyroid immune responses. A model built on a 13 V-J signature distinguished ophthalmopathy from stable hyperthyroidism, reaching about 88% sensitivity and about 81% specificity in cross-validation and 80%/75% in testing. In validation, the model predicted progression to ophthalmopathy a median of roughly 6.1 months before onset, with around 70% sensitivity and nearly 75% specificity. To identify distinguishing TCR V-J signatures, a discovery cohort of about 95 patients was used, comprising 43 with Graves' ophthalmopathy and around 57 with stable Graves' hyperthyroidism. Whether ophthalmopathy could be predicted prospectively was tested in an independent validation cohort made up of 18 to 20 hyperthyroidism patients plus 17 patients who later progressed to ophthalmopathy. The 75 to 100 discovery patients were divided at random into training and test sets in a 7:3 ratio. The study also compared thyroid tissue and blood T-cell repertoires from 5 to 7 Graves' hyperthyroidism patients. After blood sampling, hyperthyroidism patients were treated with methimazole at a starting dose of 30 mg daily, and ophthalmopathy patients were treated with high-dose intravenous methylprednisolone. The libraries were constructed in a second round of multiplex PCR and then size-selected and purified. The libraries were sequenced on an Illumina HiSeq2000 using paired-end 100 bp reads. SOAPnuke was used to process the raw data, removing reads that contained adapters or uncalled bases, had a mean Phred below 15, or lacked an exact match to the constant primer or identifier. High-quality paired reads were merged using COPE v1.2.5, and each unique nucleotide sequence was defined as a clonotype. MiTCR v1.1 was used to align clonotypes to the IMGT TRBV, TRBD and TRBJ reference segments. Only V-J combinations with frequency above 0.0001, covering 99.2% of repertoires, were analysed. A TCS score was defined as the ratio between F50 (clonal expansion) and ExV (chaos), using BLOSUM62-based TCRdist between CDR3 peptides within each V-J. Welch's t-statistics and random forest reduced 500 to 550 V-J features to 13, which were used in a naive Bayes classifier (R e1071). Sample size was not statistically predetermined, and blinding of investigators to group allocation was not performed. TCR Vbeta CDR3 sequencing of 120 to 150 peripheral blood samples (more than 40 ophthalmopathy, around 80 hyperthyroidism and roughly 17 progressor patients) is reported in the paper.

The chain couples TRBV5-1 to TRBJ2-3; a weak D assignment points to TRBD1 (6 bases agree). The specimen was peripheral blood mononuclear cells (PBMCs), collected at new diagnosis, from a patient treated with antithyroid drugs. The clonotype comes from a woman aged 18-35 years with Graves disease. Donor details come from another sample of the same person, matched by shared clones. Read as DNA, the sequence is TGCGCCAGCAGCTTAGGGCAGGGGATTGTAACAGATACGCAGTATTTT. Its protein is CASSLGQGIVTDTQYF.